This is a list of T cell receptor beta chains from one sample in a study of T cells after yellow fever vaccination. MiXCR, applied by TCRdb to the 5' RACE reads, yields one record per CDR3 protein. This sample has some 240,000 distinct CDR3 sequences, with about 5.2% found just once. The source material was CD4+ T cells sorted from PBMCs, sampled on the day of the yellow fever booster vaccination. The receptors derive from a man aged 18 to 29 who received the YFV17D yellow fever vaccine. CDR3s include the opening cysteine and the closing phenylalanine or tryptophan. The D gene is left open where the match is weak. Size is stated for part of the rows, as once, few or many counts, or as a class when the clone is expanded.

d_gene,abundance,v_gene,j_gene,CDR3nt,CDR3aa
NA,few,TRBV6-2/TRBV6-3,TRBJ1-1,TGTGCCAGCAGTTACTCGGGCGTTGAGCTGAACACTGAAGCTTTCTTT,CASSYSGVELNTEAFF
NA,few,TRBV29-1,TRBJ1-1,TGCAGCGTTGCAGGGCAGATGAACACTGAAGCTTTCTTT,CSVAGQMNTEAFF
NA,few,TRBV7-3,TRBJ2-2,TGTGCCAGCAGCCGTGAGGGGACGAACACCGGGGAGCTGTTTTTT,CASSREGTNTGELFF
NA,many,TRBV12-3/TRBV12-4,TRBJ2-1,TGTGCCAGCAGTTTTATTGATGAGCAGTTCTTC,CASSFIDEQFF
TRBD1,few,TRBV3-1,TRBJ1-6,TGTGCCAGCAGCCTCGGGGACAGGGTAAATTCACCCCTCCACTTT,CASSLGDRVNSPLHF
NA,NA,TRBV7-6,TRBJ1-5,TGTGCCAGCTCACCTCTCAATCAGCCCCAGCATTTT,CASSPLNQPQHF
TRBD1,many,TRBV10-3,TRBJ1-5,TGTGCCATCAGTGAGTCAGGGGGCTTGTCGCCCCAGCATTTT,CAISESGGLSPQHF
NA,few,TRBV18,TRBJ2-1,TGTGCCAGCTCACCACCAGGGACCAATGAGCAGTTCTTC,CASSPPGTNEQFF
NA,few,TRBV7-2,TRBJ2-2,TGTGCCAGCAGCCAAGACAGGTTTGGGGAGCTGTTTTTT,CASSQDRFGELFF
TRBD2,many,TRBV5-1,TRBJ2-1,TGCGCCAGCAGCTTGGTCCCGGGACTAAGGAGTGAGCAGTTCTTC,CASSLVPGLRSEQFF
NA,NA,TRBV7-2,TRBJ1-5,TGTGCCAGCAGCTTGATGTCAGCAGGACAGCCCCAGCATTTT,CASSLMSAGQPQHF
NA,NA,TRBV6-1,TRBJ1-5,TGTGCCAGCAGAACCTCTAAGGGGACTTATAGCAATCAGCCCCAGCATTTT,CASRTSKGTYSNQPQHF
TRBD2,few,TRBV4-3,TRBJ2-3,TGCGCCAGCAGCCAAGGGACTAGCGGGGTTAGCACAGATACGCAGTATTTT,CASSQGTSGVSTDTQYF
NA,many,TRBV3-1,TRBJ2-1,TGTGCCAGCAGCCTGGGACGCTGGGGGAATGAGCAGTTCTTC,CASSLGRWGNEQFF
NA,few,TRBV2,TRBJ1-2,TGTGCCAGCAGATACGACAGGAACTATGGCTACACCTTC,CASRYDRNYGYTF